This is a list of T cell receptor beta chains from one sample in a study of technical replicates of blood from a few donors. The table came from immunoSEQ multiplex PCR; TCRdb's copy has only in-frame clones and leaves some out. The data show tens of thousands of clones, 85% to 95% seen once. Material for sequencing was T cells isolated from PBMCs. The source is a human donor in good health. Both conserved end residues are part of each CDR3. The D gene is left open where the match is weak. Clone size is given for some rows only: seen once, a few or many times, or a class if the clone is expanded.

abundance	d_gene	v_gene	j_gene	CDR3nt	CDR3aa
-	TRBD1	TRBV11-3	TRBJ2-2	TGTGCCAGCAGCCCTCGGGACAGGGACACCGGGGAGCTGTTTTTT	CASSPRDRDTGELFF
few	TRBD1	TRBV9	TRBJ1-5	TGTGCCAGCAGCGTAGGAGGGGGCCAAAATCAGCCCCAGCATTTT	CASSVGGGQNQPQHF
-	-	TRBV7-8	TRBJ1-1	TGTGCCAGCAGCGGCAGGGAGGGGAACACTGAAGCTTTCTTT	CASSGREGNTEAFF
-	-	TRBV5-4	TRBJ1-1	TGTGCCAGCAGCCTACAGGGATCCACTGAAGCTTTCTTT	CASSLQGSTEAFF
-	-	TRBV7-2	TRBJ1-2	TGTGCCAGCAGCTTACGACACATAGCTAACTATGGCTACACCTTC	CASSLRHIANYGYTF
-	-	TRBV28	TRBJ2-3	TGTGCCAGCAGTTTAGTTCACCTCAGGGCCACAGATACGCAGTATTTT	CASSLVHLRATDTQYF
-	TRBD2	TRBV7-3	TRBJ2-3	TGTGCCAGCAGCTCGGGACTAGCGGGATTTGAAGATACGCAGTATTTT	CASSSGLAGFEDTQYF
-	TRBD1	TRBV7-3	TRBJ1-5	TGTGCCAGCAGCTCGCTCGGGACAGAATATAGCAATCAGCCCCAGCATTTT	CASSSLGTEYSNQPQHF
-	-	TRBV5-1	TRBJ1-2	TGCGCCAGCAGCTTGATGGGCAGGGGTAGTAACTATGGCTACACCTTC	CASSLMGRGSNYGYTF
few	-	TRBV7-8	TRBJ1-1	TGTGCCAGCAGTGGGATCCCAGGGTTGAACACTGAAGCTTTCTTT	CASSGIPGLNTEAFF
-	-	TRBV30	TRBJ1-2	TGTGCCTGGAGTGTTCCCCCCTACTATGGCTACACCTTC	CAWSVPPYYGYTF
-	-	TRBV27	TRBJ2-5	TGTGCCAGCAGTTATGGCAGGGGAGCTGCGGAGACCCAGTACTTC	CASSYGRGAAETQYF
once	-	TRBV4-1	TRBJ1-1	TGCGCCAGCAGCCTTGATCCCGGGGAGGGTTACACTGAAGCTTTCTTT	CASSLDPGEGYTEAFF
-	-	TRBV28	TRBJ2-7	TGTGCCAGCTCCGTCCTCTCCTACGAGCAGTACTTC	CASSVLSYEQYF
-	-	TRBV28	TRBJ1-2	TGTGCCAGCAGTTTATATACGGGTCAGCCGAGCGGCTACACCTTC	CASSLYTGQPSGYTF
-	TRBD1	TRBV29-1	TRBJ2-7	TGCAGCGTTGGACAGGGGGTGGGCGAGCAGTACTTC	CSVGQGVGEQYF
-	-	TRBV30	TRBJ2-7	TGTGCCTGGAGTCGAGGTCCCTACGAGCAGTACTTC	CAWSRGPYEQYF
-	-	TRBV5-4	TRBJ1-3	TGTGCCAGCAGCGCAGGGGTGGGGGGAAACACCATATATTTT	CASSAGVGGNTIYF
-	TRBD1	TRBV7-8	TRBJ1-5	TGTGCCAGCAGCTTCAGTTCAGGGGGGTATAGCAATCAGCCCCAGCATTTT	CASSFSSGGYSNQPQHF
once	-	TRBV5-6	TRBJ2-3	TGTGCCAGCAGCCATGAATCCCCGGGTACGCAGTATTTT	CASSHESPGTQYF
-	TRBD2	TRBV4-1	TRBJ2-5	TGCGCCAGCAGCCAACGGCCTAGCGGCCTCCAAGAGACCCAGTACTTC	CASSQRPSGLQETQYF
few	TRBD2	TRBV5-1	TRBJ2-1	TGCGCCAGCAGCTTGGGGGCGGGGGTACCACACAATGAGCAGTTCTTC	CASSLGAGVPHNEQFF
-	TRBD2	TRBV5-4	TRBJ2-5	TGTGCCAGCAGCTTGGGGACTAGCGTTGGAATGGAGACCCAGTACTTC	CASSLGTSVGMETQYF
-	-	TRBV25-1	TRBJ2-1	TGTGCCAGCAGTGACGGGATATACAATGAGCAGTTCTTC	CASSDGIYNEQFF
-	TRBD2	TRBV6-5	TRBJ2-7	TGTGCCAGCAGGTGGGCGGGAGAGGGCTCCTACGAGCAGTACTTC	CASRWAGEGSYEQYF
-	-	TRBV7-2	TRBJ1-3	TGTGCCAGCAGCTTAGCGCTGGCAGGGAATGGAAACACCATATATTTT	CASSLALAGNGNTIYF
-	TRBD2	TRBV30	TRBJ2-2	TGTGCCTGGAGCGGCGGGAGGACCACCGGGGAGCTGTTTTTT	CAWSGGRTTGELFF
few	TRBD1	TRBV28	TRBJ1-1	TGTGCCAGCAGTCTCGGGACAGGGATGGTAACTGAAGCTTTCTTT	CASSLGTGMVTEAFF
-	-	TRBV27	TRBJ2-1	TGTGCCAGCAGTCTTTTTTTGGACAGCAACAATGAGCAGTTCTTC	CASSLFLDSNNEQFF
-	-	TRBV27	TRBJ2-7	TGTGCCAGCAGTTTAGGGACTGGAGCCTACGAGCAGTACTTC	CASSLGTGAYEQYF
-	-	TRBV27	TRBJ2-1	TGTGCCAGCAGTTTAGCTAGCAATGAGCAGTTCTTC	CASSLASNEQFF
-	TRBD1	TRBV30	TRBJ1-6	TGTGCCTGGAGGACAGGGGGCTATAATTCACCCCTCCACTTT	CAWRTGGYNSPLHF
-	TRBD1	TRBV25-1	TRBJ2-1	TGTGCCAGCAGTGAGCTAACGACAGGGGTCGTGGACAATGAGCAGTTCTTC	CASSELTTGVVDNEQFF
-	TRBD1	TRBV18	TRBJ1-4	TGTGCCAGCTCACCACCGGGACAGGGAGGTGAAAAACTGTTTTTT	CASSPPGQGGEKLFF
-	TRBD2	TRBV15	TRBJ2-2	TGTGCCACCAGCACAGGACTAGCGGGACTTTTTCTTACCACCCCGAGCACCGGGGAGCTGTTTTTT	CATSTGLAGLFLTTPSTGELFF
-	TRBD2	TRBV11-2	TRBJ2-3	TGTGCCAGCAGCTTATTCCGCGGGAGGGGCACAGATACGCAGTATTTT	CASSLFRGRGTDTQYF
-	-	TRBV7-7	TRBJ2-2	TGTGCTAGCAGCTTTGAGGCTTCCGGGGAGCTGTTTTTT	CASSFEASGELFF
-	-	TRBV7-9	TRBJ1-5	TGTGCCAGCAGCTTAGCAACGGGGGAGCAGCCCCAGCATTTT	CASSLATGEQPQHF
once	-	TRBV7-9	TRBJ1-1	TGTGCCAGCAGCTTAGCCCGCGTCGGGAACACTGAAGCTTTCTTT	CASSLARVGNTEAFF